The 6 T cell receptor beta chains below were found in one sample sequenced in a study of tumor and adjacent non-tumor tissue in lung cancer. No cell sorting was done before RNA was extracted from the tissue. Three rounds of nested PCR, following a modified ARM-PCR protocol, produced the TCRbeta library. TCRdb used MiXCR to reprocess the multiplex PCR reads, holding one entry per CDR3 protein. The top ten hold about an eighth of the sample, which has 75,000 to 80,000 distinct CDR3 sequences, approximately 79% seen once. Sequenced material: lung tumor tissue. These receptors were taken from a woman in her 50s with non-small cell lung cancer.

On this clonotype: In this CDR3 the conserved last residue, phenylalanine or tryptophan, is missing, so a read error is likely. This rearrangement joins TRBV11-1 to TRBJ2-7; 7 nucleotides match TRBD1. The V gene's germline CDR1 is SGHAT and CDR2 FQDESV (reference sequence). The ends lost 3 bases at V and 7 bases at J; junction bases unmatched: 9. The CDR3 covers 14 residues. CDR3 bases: TGTGCCAGCAGCTTGGACAGGACTCGTAGTGAGCAGTACTCC. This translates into CASSLDRTRSEQYS.

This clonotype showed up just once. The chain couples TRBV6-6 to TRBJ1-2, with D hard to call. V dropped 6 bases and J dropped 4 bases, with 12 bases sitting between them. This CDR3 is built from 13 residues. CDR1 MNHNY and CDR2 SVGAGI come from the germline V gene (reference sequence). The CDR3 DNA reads TGTGCCAGCAGACCCCGGGAGGGCTATGGCTACACCTTC. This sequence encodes CASRPREGYGYTF.

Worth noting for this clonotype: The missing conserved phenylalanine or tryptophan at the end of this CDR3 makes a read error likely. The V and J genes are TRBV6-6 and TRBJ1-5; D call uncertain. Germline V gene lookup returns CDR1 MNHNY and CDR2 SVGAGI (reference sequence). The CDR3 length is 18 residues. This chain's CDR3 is CASSYSGRERYSNQPQHY. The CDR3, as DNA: TGTGCCAGTAGTTACTCGGGGAGGGAACGATATAGCAATCAGCCCCAGCATTAT.

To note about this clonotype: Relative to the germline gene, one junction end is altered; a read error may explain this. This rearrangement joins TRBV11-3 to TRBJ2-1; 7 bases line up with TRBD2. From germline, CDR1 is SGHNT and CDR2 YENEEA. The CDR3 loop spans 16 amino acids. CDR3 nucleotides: TGTGCCAGCAGTTCCCGGAGCGGGATTTCCTACGATGAGCAGTTCTTC. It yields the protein CASSSRSGISYDEQFF.

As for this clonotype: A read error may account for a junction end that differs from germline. CDR3 nucleotide sequence: TGTGGCAGCGACCATGTTACGGACCAAGAGACCCAGTACTTC. As protein: CGSDHVTDQETQYF. The rearrangement joins TRBV12-3 or TRBV12-4 to TRBJ2-5; D not resolved. The CDR3 covers 14 residues.

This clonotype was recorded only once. CDR3 region: CSTRQPLNTEAFF. CDR3 sequence (DNA): TGCAGTACTCGACAGCCATTGAACACTGAAGCTTTCTTT. This sequence joins TRBV20-1 and TRBJ1-1; a possible D gene is TRBD1 (5 bases). Trimming took 8 bases from V and 0 from J, leaving 13 bases between them. Germline CDR1 DFQATT, CDR2 SNEGSKA (reference sequence). The CDR3 is made up of 13 amino acids.